Shown below are 13 T cell receptor beta chains from a single sample sequenced in a study of shared clonotypes between healthy human individuals. The method was immunoSEQ multiplex PCR; TCRdb's version includes in-frame clones alone and lacks a portion of them. In the table there are 2 million to 2.5 million clones, 90% to 95% of which are singletons. The sample comprised naive CD4+ T cells from PBMCs. The subset: CD45RA+ positively selected. The receptors were sampled from a man between 18 and 29 years old in good health. Some clones in this sample may be carry-over from other donors' samples.

CDR3 sequence: CAISESTGGGSTDTQYF. CDR3 nucleotide sequence: TGTGCCATCAGTGAGTCGACAGGCGGCGGAAGCACAGATACGCAGTATTTT. The J gene is TRBJ2-3, the V gene TRBV10-3; D might be TRBD1 (6 bases). V lost 0 bases to trimming and J lost 0 bases, with 13 bases between them. The CDR3 loop spans 17 amino acids. CDR1 is ENHRY and CDR2 is SYGVKD in the germline V gene.

The count of this clone is one. This sequence joins TRBV19 and TRBJ1-2; TRBD1 aligns across 7 bases. Trimming removed 4 bases from V and 3 bases from J; junction bases left unmatched: 11. Germline loops: CDR1 LNHDA, CDR2 SQIVND (reference sequence). The length of the CDR3 is 16 residues. The CDR3 here is CASSTLGTDRYYGYTF. The CDR3 DNA is TGTGCCAGTAGTACCCTAGGGACAGACCGATACTATGGCTACACCTTC. Variable domain in full (rest from reference TRBV19 and TRBJ1-2): DGGITQSPKYLFRKEGQNVTLSCEQNLNHDAMYWYRQDPGQGLRLIYYSQIVNDFQKGDIAEGYSVSREKKESFPLTVTSAQKNPTAFYLCASSTLGTDRYYGYTFGSGTRLTVV.

This chain joins TRBV2 and TRBJ2-1; 7 bases map to TRBD2. The CDR3 runs to 12 residues. The trim removed 6 bases at V and 7 bases at J, leaving 3 bases unmatched. Germline CDR1 SNHLY, CDR2 FYNNEI. The CDR3 reads CASRLGGNEQFF. CDR3 coding DNA: TGTGCCAGCAGACTCGGGGGGAATGAGCAGTTCTTC.

The chain has TRBV28 and TRBJ2-7; no firm D call. The CDR3 is 14 residues long. Per the germline V gene, CDR1 is MDHEN and CDR2 is SYDVKM. Trimming took 5 bases from V and 2 from J, leaving 13 bases between them. In nucleotides, the CDR3 is TGTGCCAGCAGTGACCCCAATGTTGCCTACGAGCAGTACTTC. It specifies CASSDPNVAYEQYF.

The V and J genes are TRBV11-1 and TRBJ2-3, with D tentatively TRBD2 (5 bases). The CDR3 spans 14 residues. Deletions cut 1 base from V and 2 bases from J, with 7 bases between. Looked up from germline, CDR1 is SGHAT and CDR2 is FQDESV (reference sequence). CDR3 in DNA: TGTGCCAGCAGCTTAGACGGACTCACAGATACGCAGTATTTT. Residues: CASSLDGLTDTQYF.

The V call is TRBV9, the J call TRBJ1-1; no clear D. From germline, CDR1 is SGDLS and CDR2 YYNGEE. Trimming cost V 0 bases and J 6 bases, with 9 bases left between them. There are 13 residues in the CDR3. Written as DNA, the CDR3 is TGTGCCAGCAGCGTAGTGGGAGGCCCTGAAGCTTTCTTT. As protein: CASSVVGGPEAFF.

A note on this clone: Other DNA sequences within the sample encode an identical CDR3. This chain connects TRBV25-1 to TRBJ1-5; tentatively, D is TRBD1 (5 bases). The CDR3 sequence is 16 residues long. Germline CDR1 is MGHDK and CDR2 is SYGVNS. V was cut by 4 bases and J by 0 bases, with 13 bases left in between. The DNA for the CDR3 is TGTGCCAGCAGTGCGGGAACAGGATATAGCAATCAGCCCCAGCATTTT. Protein product: CASSAGTGYSNQPQHF. The whole variable domain, remainder taken from reference TRBV25-1 and TRBJ1-5, is EADIYQTPRYLVIGTGKKITLECSQTMGHDKMYWYQQDPGMELHLIHYSYGVNSTEKGDLSSESTVSRIRTEHFPLTLESARPSHTSQYLCASSAGTGYSNQPQHFGDGTRLSIL.

This chain connects TRBV6-1 to TRBJ1-2; tentatively, D is TRBD1 (5 bases). CDR1 is MNHNS, CDR2 SASEGT, per germline. CDR3 length: 15 residues. V was pared by 5 bases and J by 1 base, with 14 bases between. The CDR3: CASSIGGGNNYGYTF. The CDR3 DNA reads TGTGCCAGCAGTATTGGGGGAGGGAATAACTATGGCTACACCTTC.

The chain couples TRBV18 to TRBJ2-3; 9 bases map to TRBD2. Unmatched junction bases numbered 5, after V lost 2 bases and J lost 5 bases. The CDR3 contains 15 residues. Germline V gene sequence: CDR1 KGHSH, CDR2 LQKENI. CDR3 region: CASSPEGSGRDTQYF. The CDR3 coding sequence is TGTGCCAGCTCACCAGAGGGTAGCGGGAGAGATACGCAGTATTTT.

J is TRBJ1-2 and V is TRBV29-1, with a possible D match to TRBD1 (5 bases). This CDR3 region has 13 residues. Germline V CDR1 and CDR2: SQVTM, ANQGSEA. V shed 3 bases and J shed 8 bases, with 16 bases lying between them. The CDR3 is CSVDSGLAGGYTF. CDR3 nucleotides: TGCAGCGTTGATTCGGGGCTTGCGGGCGGCTACACCTTC. Drawing the rest from reference TRBV29-1 and TRBJ1-2, the complete variable domain is SAVISQKPSRDICQRGTSLTIQCQVDSQVTMMFWYRQQPGQSLTLIATANQGSEATYESGFVIDKFPISRPNLTFSTLTVSNMSPEDSSIYLCSVDSGLAGGYTFGSGTRLTVV.

V usage is TRBV5-4 and J usage is TRBJ2-1, with TRBD2 identical over 10 bases. This CDR3 is 14 amino acids long. V lost 3 bases and J lost 10; bases outside the gene matches: 7. Germline CDR1 and CDR2: SGHNT and YYREEE (reference sequence). The chain's CDR3 is CASSSSSGSEEQFF. The CDR3 DNA sequence: TGTGCCAGCAGCTCCTCTAGCGGGAGTGAGGAGCAGTTCTTC. Full variable domain (missing parts from reference TRBV5-4 and TRBJ2-1): ETGVTQSPTHLIKTRGQQVTLRCSSQSGHNTVSWYQQALGQGPQFIFQYYREEENGRGNFPPRFSGLQFPNYSSELNVNALELDDSALYLCASSSSSGSEEQFFGPGTRLTVL.

J is TRBJ1-2 and V is TRBV28; 7 bases fit TRBD1. The CDR3 spans 18 residues. Germline V gives CDR1 MDHEN, CDR2 SYDVKM. V trimming: 6 bases; J trimming: 4 bases; junction bases outside the gene matches: 20. CDR3 region: CASRQFPPTGREGYGYTF. For the CDR3, the DNA is TGTGCCAGCAGGCAATTCCCTCCGACAGGGAGAGAGGGCTATGGCTACACCTTC.

The chain is built from TRBV28 and TRBJ1-2; 10 bases line up with TRBD1. The germline V gene encodes CDR1 MDHEN and CDR2 SYDVKM. The V and J ends lost 4 bases and 7 bases, in that order; junction bases with no gene match: 9. This CDR3 has 15 residues. The CDR3 sequence: CASSSPGQGPGGYTF. The CDR3 DNA reads TGTGCCAGCAGTTCACCGGGACAGGGGCCGGGTGGCTACACCTTC.